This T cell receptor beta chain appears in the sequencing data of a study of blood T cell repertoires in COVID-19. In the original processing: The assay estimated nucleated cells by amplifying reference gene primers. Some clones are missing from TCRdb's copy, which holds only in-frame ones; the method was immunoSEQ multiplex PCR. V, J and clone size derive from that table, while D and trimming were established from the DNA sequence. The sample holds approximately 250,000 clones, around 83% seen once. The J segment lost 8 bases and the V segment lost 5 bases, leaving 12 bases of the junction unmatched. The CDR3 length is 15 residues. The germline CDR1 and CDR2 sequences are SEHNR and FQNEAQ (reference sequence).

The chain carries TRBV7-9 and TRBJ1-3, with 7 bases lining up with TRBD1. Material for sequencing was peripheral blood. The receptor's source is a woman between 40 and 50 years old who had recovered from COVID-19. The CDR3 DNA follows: TGTGCCAGCAGCGGACTCGACAGGGCAGGGGACACCATATATTTT. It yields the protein CASSGLDRAGDTIYF.